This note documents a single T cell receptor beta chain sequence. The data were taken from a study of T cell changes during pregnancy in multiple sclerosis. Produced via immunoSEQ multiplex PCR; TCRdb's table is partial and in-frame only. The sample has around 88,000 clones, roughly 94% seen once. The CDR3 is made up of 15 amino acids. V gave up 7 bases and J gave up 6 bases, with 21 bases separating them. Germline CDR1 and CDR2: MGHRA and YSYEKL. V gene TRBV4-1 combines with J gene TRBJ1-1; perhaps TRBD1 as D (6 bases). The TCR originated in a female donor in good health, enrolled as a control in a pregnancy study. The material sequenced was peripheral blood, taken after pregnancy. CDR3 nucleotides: TGCGCCAGCACCTCAAACCCCACAGGGATCCCTGAAGCTTTCTTT. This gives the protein CASTSNPTGIPEAFF.